This TCR beta chain was profiled in a study of read filtering for tumor transcriptome and immune sequencing. Regarding the study as a whole: About four fifths of IR-seq clonotypes had a single read, yet these held approximately 3.5% of reads.

This clonotype was seen a handful of times. Its antigen remains unknown. Molecular barcoded adaptors covering alpha/delta and beta/gamma chains were used on around 370 ng RNA. Via MiXCR, TCRdb re-called the reads, giving one row per CDR3 protein. In the table there are approximately 20,000 distinct CDR3 sequences, roughly a fifth of which are singletons. Per the germline V gene, CDR1 is DFQATT and CDR2 is SNEGSKA (reference sequence). Trimming at V came to 5 bases and at J to 4 bases, leaving 9 bases not matched to a gene. This CDR3 comprises 16 residues. The sequence derives from a donor aged 40 or older with multiple myeloma. This chain links TRBV20-1 with TRBJ2-7, with 15 nucleotides matching TRBD2. Sequenced material: a population of CD138-negative cells sorted from bone marrow. The CDR3 sequence is CSAFDPGTSGRYEQYF. The CDR3, as DNA: TGCAGTGCTTTTGACCCCGGGACTAGCGGGAGGTACGAGCAGTACTTC.